This TCR beta chain was sequenced in a study of T-cell reconstitution after alpha-beta-depleted transplantation in children. Overall study findings and caveats: Among T cells one year after transplant, newly produced cells accounted for most counts and diversity. Several patients had high TCRbeta diversity at day 60; it came from surviving recipient T cells and thymic progenitors. Several hundred rapidly expanded clones from non-depleted graft cells reportedly supplied alpha-beta T cells about two months post-transplant.

Unique molecular identifiers featured in how the TCRbeta library was prepared. TCRdb reanalysed the PCR reads using MiXCR and keeps one entry per CDR3 protein. Of 500,000 to 650,000 distinct CDR3 sequences detected, about an eighth appear once; the ten largest clones hold approximately 15%. A note on this clonotype: Its antigen is undetermined.

This TCR came from a female patient aged 2 to 10 who had a stem cell transplant for aplastic anemia, so the T cells may come from the graft donor. The sample was PBMCs, mostly from graft donor cells, taken 180 days after TCRalphabeta/CD19-depleted stem cell transplant.

The CDR3 coding sequence is TGTGCCAGCAGTTTGATCGACGGGTTCCCCTACAATGAGCAGTTCTTC. It translates to CASSLIDGFPYNEQFF. This chain links TRBV27 with TRBJ2-1; D is ambiguous. Per germline, CDR1 MNHEY and CDR2 SMNVEV (reference sequence). The CDR3 covers 16 residues. V was clipped by 3 bases and J by 2 bases, with 14 bases between them.